This T cell receptor (beta chain) is drawn from a study of blood T cell repertoires in COVID-19. Overall study: The analysed material was cDNA or gDNA that came from T cells, B-cell-depleted T cells, or PBMCs.

Methods used by the authors: Estimated nucleated cell counts came from reference gene primer amplification. Assay used: immunoSEQ multiplex PCR; TCRdb lists only in-frame clones, some missing. V, J and clone size are those of that table, while D and trimming were read from the DNA. Of under 250,000 clones listed, roughly nine tenths are singletons. The V gene end was trimmed by 3 bases and the J gene end by 5 bases; junction bases not matched to a gene: 5. Germline CDR1 is SGDLS and CDR2 is YYNGEE. This CDR3 region has 14 residues. The chain combines TRBV9 with TRBJ2-7, with TRBD2 matching over 10 bases. The specimen was peripheral blood. This receptor was obtained from a man between 60 and 75 years old who had recovered from COVID-19. CDR3 sequence: CASSALAGANEQYF. The CDR3 DNA reads TGTGCCAGCAGCGCCCTAGCGGGAGCCAACGAGCAGTACTTC.